This T cell receptor beta chain emerged from a study of neoadjuvant nivolumab and ipilimumab in lung cancer. Findings and caveats of the study: From pretherapy to surgery, tumor richness and clonality rose with dual therapy.

As for this clone: Its matching antigen is unknown.

Some clones are missing from TCRdb's copy, which holds only in-frame ones; the method was immunoSEQ multiplex PCR. Here the sample spans 20,000 to 25,000 clones, roughly 84% being singletons. Germline V gene sequence: CDR1 SGHTA, CDR2 FQGTGA. V lost 6 bases and J lost 3, with 11 bases in between. There are 13 residues in the CDR3. This TCR was recovered from an adult with non-small cell lung cancer. The source material was peripheral blood, sampled before neoadjuvant nivolumab, alone or with ipilimumab. V is TRBV7-3 and J is TRBJ1-2; TRBD1 might be the D (5 bases). The DNA for the CDR3 is TGTGCCAGCAGTCGGGGACGGGACTATGGCTACACCTTC. Its protein is CASSRGRDYGYTF.